This T cell receptor (beta chain) was documented in a study of cytomegalovirus exposure and HLA in healthy donors. This PCR relied on a set of 60 Vbeta primers and 13 Jbeta primers. Original data processing: The authors later counted 65 million to 80 million unique TCR beta chains, around 9.9 million of them shared. Clones were read by immunoSEQ multiplex PCR, and TCRdb kept only the in-frame ones, dropping some. That table gives V, J and clone size, and the DNA gave D and trimming. The sample lists 35,000 to 40,000 clones; about 66% were seen once. Note on this clone: Its antigen is undetermined.

Each donor's status was that of a healthy bone marrow donor. Study outcomes and limitations: In a later analysis, HLA-associated beta chains showed higher expansion and lower generation probabilities than comparable chains. TCR beta chains numbering roughly 150 were designated cytomegalovirus-associated.

The V gene lost 4 bases and the J gene lost 1 base, with 14 bases spanning the gap. Per germline, CDR1 ENHRY and CDR2 SYGVKD. The CDR3 has 16 residues. Sequenced input: PBMCs. This chain joins TRBV10-3 and TRBJ1-3, with D perhaps matching TRBD1 (6 bases). The sequence came from a man aged 45-60 years in good health and CMV-seropositive. DNA for the CDR3: TGTGCCATCAGTGCCTCGGGACAAAGTTCTGGAAACACCATATATTTT. Translation: CAISASGQSSGNTIYF.